The source of this TCR beta chain is a study of CD8+ T cells in alopecia areata. Study overall: Patients received oral tofacitinib, 5 to 10 mg twice daily, for moderate-to-severe alopecia areata. Tofacitinib lasted 6 to 18 months, then 6 months off drug.

Sequencing relied on a cDNA template that was reverse transcribed from extracted RNA. The table came from immunoSEQ multiplex PCR; TCRdb's copy has only in-frame clones and leaves some out. The sample lists 100,000 to 150,000 clones, approximately 49% occurring once. Germline loops: CDR1 SGHAT, CDR2 FQNNGV. V shed 6 bases and J shed 2 bases, with 8 bases lying between them. The CDR3 length is 13 residues. This clone occurred a few times. Its target is not known. Study-level findings and limits: With patients, TCR sharing proved less clear than in mice, a difference possibly related to HLA. Across lesional scalp, and particularly alopecia totalis/universalis, clonality surpassed that of normal scalp.

The chain joins TRBV11-2 to TRBJ1-5; possible D gene TRBD1, 5 bases. This TCR was recovered from a human donor with alopecia areata. The source was CD8+ T cells sorted from blood, collected at week 0. The CDR3, as DNA: TGTGCCAGCAGTTGGGACGGCAATCAGCCCCAGCATTTT. It translates to CASSWDGNQPQHF. The entire variable domain, with the rest obtained from reference TRBV11-2 and TRBJ1-5, is as follows: EAGVAQSPRYKIIEKRQSVAFWCNPISGHATLYWYQQILGQGPKLLIQFQNNGVVDDSQLPKDRFSAERLKGVDSTLKIQPAKLEDSAVYLCASSWDGNQPQHFGDGTRLSIL.